The 9 T cell receptor beta chains below all came from one sample that was sequenced in a study of shared clonotypes between healthy human individuals. Libraries were prepared by immunoSEQ multiplex PCR; TCRdb keeps only in-frame clonotypes and omits some of them. The repertoire has around 990,000 clones, 77% of them found once; the top ten carry 0.89%. Sequencing input: memory CD4+ T cells from PBMCs. Subset here: CD45RA-negative fraction. The receptor source for this set is a man between 18 and 29 years old in good health. Some clones in this sample may be carry-over from other donors' samples.

With regard to this clone: Compared with germline, one end of the junction differs, possibly owing to a read error. The chain uses TRBV10-2 and TRBJ2-7, with TRBD2 identical over 9 bases. Germline V gene sequence: CDR1 WSHSY, CDR2 SAAADI. This CDR3 is built from 15 residues. The CDR3 region is CANSVRLADTYEQYF. In nucleotides, the CDR3 is TGCGCCAACAGTGTCCGACTAGCGGATACCTACGAGCAGTACTTC.

The rearrangement joins TRBV28 to TRBJ2-2; D is possibly TRBD1 (6 bases). Germline V gives CDR1 MDHEN, CDR2 SYDVKM. V was cut by 2 bases and J by 8 bases, with 15 bases left in between. There are 15 residues in the CDR3. This chain's CDR3 is CASSLLLGGPGELFF. The CDR3 nucleotides read TGTGCCAGCAGTTTACTATTAGGGGGACCTGGGGAGCTGTTTTTT. The full variable domain, rest sourced from reference TRBV28 and TRBJ2-2, is DVKVTQSSRYLVKRTGEKVFLECVQDMDHENMFWYRQDPGLGLRLIYFSYDVKMKEKGDIPEGYSVSREKKERFSLILESASTNQTSMYLCASSLLLGGPGELFFGEGSRLTVL.

V usage is TRBV5-4 and J usage is TRBJ1-2, with TRBD1 matching 7 bases. The CDR3 is made up of 15 amino acids. With V trimmed by 1 base and J by 2 bases, 5 bases remained unmatched. CDR1 is SGHNT, CDR2 YYREEE, per germline (reference sequence). The CDR3 protein is CASSLSTGANYGYTF. The CDR3, as DNA: TGTGCCAGCAGCTTGAGTACAGGGGCAAACTATGGCTACACCTTC.

The rearrangement uses TRBV28 and TRBJ2-7; no clear D. Germline-derived CDR1 and CDR2 are MDHEN and SYDVKM. V gave up 5 bases and J gave up 1 base, with 12 bases separating them. The CDR3 covers 14 residues. CDR3 coding DNA: TGTGCCAGCAGTCCCCCCGGTGCTTCCTACGAGCAGTACTTC. Protein product: CASSPPGASYEQYF.

In this sample, this clone turned up once. This CDR3 reads CASSQDDRGPAGELFF. CDR3 nucleotide sequence: TGTGCCAGCAGCCAAGATGACCGGGGCCCGGCCGGGGAGCTGTTTTTT. The rearrangement links TRBV4-2 to TRBJ2-2, with D tentatively TRBD1 or TRBD2 (5 bases each). Trimming stripped 0 bases from V and 6 bases from J, with 14 bases between. The CDR3 is 16 amino acids. Looked up from germline, CDR1 is LGHNA and CDR2 is YNFKEQ.

This chain connects TRBV28 to TRBJ1-1; TRBD1 is a possible D gene (5 bases). Germline V CDR1 and CDR2: MDHEN, SYDVKM. V shed 1 base and J shed 6 bases, with 15 bases lying between them. The CDR3 loop spans 15 amino acids. This chain's CDR3 is CASSLSYLRVSEAFF. The CDR3 nucleotides read TGTGCCAGCAGTTTATCCTACCTCAGGGTCTCTGAAGCTTTCTTT. Full variable domain (outside the CDR3, taken from reference TRBV28 and TRBJ1-1): DVKVTQSSRYLVKRTGEKVFLECVQDMDHENMFWYRQDPGLGLRLIYFSYDVKMKEKGDIPEGYSVSREKKERFSLILESASTNQTSMYLCASSLSYLRVSEAFFGQGTRLTVV.

The V call is TRBV5-1, the J call TRBJ2-6, with D unresolved. The CDR3 covers 15 residues. Germline V gives CDR1 SGHRS, CDR2 YFSETQ. V gave up 5 bases and J gave up 2 bases, with 11 bases separating them. CDR3 nucleotide sequence: TGCGCCAGCAGTATCGGCATAGCTGGGGCCAACGTCCTGACTTTC. This translates into CASSIGIAGANVLTF.

The V and J genes are TRBV7-2 and TRBJ2-7; 14 nucleotides agree with TRBD2. Germline V lookup: CDR1 SGHTA, CDR2 FQGNSA. This CDR3 is 18 amino acids long. Unmatched junction bases numbered 16, after V lost 6 bases and J lost 6 bases. The CDR3, as DNA: TGTGCCAGCAGTTCCCGGACAGGGACTAGCGGGAGCCTCCTCGAGCAGTACTTC. It specifies CASSSRTGTSGSLLEQYF.

The chain combines TRBV5-1 with TRBJ2-7; TRBD2 agrees at 8 bases. This CDR3 region has 18 residues. J lost 0 bases, V lost 4 bases, and 15 bases had no gene match. Germline V gene sequence: CDR1 SGHRS, CDR2 YFSETQ. Here the CDR3 DNA reads TGCGCCAGCAGCCTGAAGCCCGGTATAGCGGGACCCTCCTACGAGCAGTACTTC. Protein: CASSLKPGIAGPSYEQYF.